This T cell receptor (beta chain) was recovered during a study of cytomegalovirus exposure and HLA in healthy donors. Healthy people donating bone marrow made up the donors. Trimming stripped 3 bases from V and 6 bases from J, with 17 bases between. This CDR3 contains 15 residues. Germline V gene sequence: CDR1 SEHNR, CDR2 FQNEAQ (reference sequence). The PCR had 60 Vbeta and 13 Jbeta primers. The table came from immunoSEQ multiplex PCR; TCRdb's copy has only in-frame clones and leaves some out. This table has nearly 300,000 clones, 75% to 90% appearing once. The V and J genes are TRBV7-9 and TRBJ1-2; D is uncertain. The clonotype comes from a man aged 40-50 years in good health and CMV-seropositive. The material sequenced was PBMCs. The CDR3 DNA sequence: TGTGCCAGCAGCTTGGAAGCTAGGTCCGCTGATGGCTACACCTTC. This gives the protein CASSLEARSADGYTF.